This T cell receptor (beta chain) was obtained from a study of CD8 T cells in ankylosing spondylitis. Findings of the study overall: It appeared that ankylosing spondylitis blood was characterized by a TCR beta motif of 8 or 9 highly homologous variants. Earlier literature documents some of the motif variants in reactive arthritis synovial fluid and blood.

Germline lookup yields CDR1 LGHNA and CDR2 YNFKEQ. The CDR3 consists of 15 residues. The V segment lost 0 bases and the J segment 4 bases; nucleotides outside the gene matches: 3. Generation of TCR beta libraries employed quantitative 5'-RACE incorporating molecular barcodes. TCRdb reprocessed the 5' RACE reads with MiXCR, giving one entry per CDR3 protein. The table shows hundreds of thousands of distinct CDR3 sequences, with 20% to 25% occurring only once. To note about this clonotype: Its specificity is unknown.

The receptor was derived from a female donor with ankylosing spondylitis or in good health (not recorded which). Sequences were obtained from blood, either unsorted or a sorted T cell fraction (not recorded which). This chain uses TRBV4-2 with TRBJ2-7; TRBD1 matches 10 bases. As DNA, the CDR3 is TGTGCCAGCAGCCAAGAAGGGACAGGGGATTACGAGCAGTACTTC. Amino acid sequence: CASSQEGTGDYEQYF.